One T cell receptor (beta chain) is described in this entry. The antigen remains unidentified. The sample belongs to a study of T cell responses to AZD1222 COVID-19 vaccine. Study overall: Some second doses came at about 4 weeks and others at about 12 weeks; these were pooled. General study points: The study found vaccine-associated CD4 TCRs spanning spike, dominant at 160-218 and 743-854. Rises in breadth and depth of Spike-specific TCRs came after two AZD1222 doses. The donor group comprised mostly white British people and more females; the analysis possibly underestimated clonal diversity.

Trimming left V 0 bases short and J 0 bases short, with 10 bases between. The V gene's germline CDR1 is SGHRS and CDR2 YFSETQ. The CDR3 spans 16 residues. The method was immunoSEQ multiplex PCR; TCRdb's version includes in-frame clones alone and lacks a portion of them. The sample shows around 120,000 clones, 85% to 95% of them seen only once. The sequence was collected from an adult in good health. The chain has TRBV5-1 and TRBJ1-3, with D maybe TRBD1 (6 bases). This sample comprised peripheral blood, obtained on day 0 of AZD1222 vaccination. The CDR3 is CASSLEDRASGNTIYF. As DNA, the CDR3 is TGCGCCAGCAGCTTGGAGGACAGAGCCTCTGGAAACACCATATATTTT.